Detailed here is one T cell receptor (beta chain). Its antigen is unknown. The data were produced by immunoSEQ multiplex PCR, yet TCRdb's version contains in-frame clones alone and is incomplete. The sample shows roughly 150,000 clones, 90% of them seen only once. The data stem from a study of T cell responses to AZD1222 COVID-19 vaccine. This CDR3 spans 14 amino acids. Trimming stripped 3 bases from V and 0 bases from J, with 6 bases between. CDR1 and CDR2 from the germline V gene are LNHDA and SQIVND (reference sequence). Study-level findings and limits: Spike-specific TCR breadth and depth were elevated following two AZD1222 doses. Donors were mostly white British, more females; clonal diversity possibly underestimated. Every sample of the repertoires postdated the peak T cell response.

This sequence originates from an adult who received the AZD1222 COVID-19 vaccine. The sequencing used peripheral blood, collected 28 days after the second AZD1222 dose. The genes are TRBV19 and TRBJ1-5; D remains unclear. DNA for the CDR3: TGTGCCAGTAGTATTTATGATAGCAATCAGCCCCAGCATTTT. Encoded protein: CASSIYDSNQPQHF.